Shown below are 20 T cell receptor beta chains from a single sample sequenced in a study of CD8 T cells in ankylosing spondylitis. Points from the study as a whole: A TCR beta motif of 7 to 9 highly homologous variants seemed to mark ankylosing spondylitis blood.

Using its own MiXCR run on the 5' RACE reads, TCRdb lists one record per CDR3 protein. Of 220,000 or so distinct CDR3 sequences in the sample, around 18% were seen once. For these receptors, no antigen is known. Source material: blood, either unsorted or a sorted T cell fraction (not recorded which). All receptors derive from a male donor with ankylosing spondylitis.

The chain couples TRBV2 to TRBJ2-1, with D uncertain. CDR3 length: 19 residues. Germline V gene sequence: CDR1 SNHLY, CDR2 FYNNEI. Trimming shortened V by 2 bases and J by 1 base, and 21 bases separated the two germline ends. The CDR3 nucleotides are TGTGCCAGCAGTGAAAACCTCCTCGGTTTGCGGATATCCTACAATGAGCAGTTCTTC. Amino acids: CASSENLLGLRISYNEQFF.

The table lists this clonotype with many counts. The chain combines TRBV6-2 or TRBV6-3 with TRBJ1-5; 8 bases are a match to TRBD1. This CDR3 contains 15 residues. V gave up 5 bases and J gave up 3 bases; unmatched junction bases: 6. Germline V gene sequence: CDR1 MNHEY, CDR2 SVGEGT. The CDR3 spells CASSVTGALNQPQHF. The CDR3 DNA reads TGTGCCAGCAGTGTGACAGGGGCTCTCAATCAGCCCCAGCATTTT.

The rearrangement joins TRBV18 to TRBJ2-1; 10 bases are a match to TRBD2. V lost 3 bases, J lost 8 bases, and 13 bases stayed unmatched. Per the germline V gene, CDR1 is KGHSH and CDR2 is LQKENI. The CDR3 is 17 residues long. The CDR3 sequence is CASSPRAGGLYVDEQFF. In DNA form, the CDR3 reads TGTGCCAGCTCACCCCGAGCGGGGGGGCTTTATGTCGATGAGCAGTTCTTC. The complete variable domain, with remaining parts taken from reference TRBV18 and TRBJ2-1, reads NAGVMQNPRHLVRRRGQEARLRCSPMKGHSHVYWYRQLPEEGLKFMVYLQKENIIDESGMPKERFSAEFPKEGPSILRIQQVVRGDSAAYFCASSPRAGGLYVDEQFFGPGTRLTVL.

This clonotype came up a few times. The rearrangement joins TRBV20-1 to TRBJ2-1; no definite D call. The CDR3 runs 15 residues. The V gene lost 1 base and the J gene lost 0 bases, with 10 bases spanning the gap. The germline V gene has CDR1 DFQATT and CDR2 SNEGSKA (reference sequence). The CDR3 loop is CSARGDPSSYNEQFF. In nucleotides, the CDR3 is TGCAGTGCTAGAGGCGACCCGAGCTCCTACAATGAGCAGTTCTTC.

The chain uses TRBV20-1 and TRBJ1-1; D is perhaps TRBD1 (5 bases). The V end was cut by 3 bases, the J end by 1 base, with 9 bases between. The CDR3 length is 13 residues. Germline lookup yields CDR1 DFQATT and CDR2 SNEGSKA (reference sequence). CDR3: CSARGRENTEAFF. CDR3 DNA sequence: TGCAGTGCTAGGGGCAGGGAGAACACTGAAGCTTTCTTT.

This clonotype has just a few counts. J is TRBJ2-2 and V is TRBV7-9, with D maybe TRBD1 (5 bases). Deletions cut 4 bases from V and 0 bases from J, with 12 bases between. The CDR3 spans 16 residues. CDR1 and CDR2 from the germline V gene are SEHNR and FQNEAQ (reference sequence). The DNA for the CDR3 is TGTGCCAGCAGCTCCCAGGACATAACGAACACCGGGGAGCTGTTTTTT. Residues: CASSSQDITNTGELFF.

The chain employs TRBV30 and TRBJ1-1; no definite D call. Germline V gene data show CDR1 as GTSNPN and CDR2 as SVGIG (reference sequence). The CDR3 has 12 amino acids. V was clipped by 8 bases and J by 6 bases, with 16 bases between them. CDR3 amino acids: CAGLEGRPEAFF. The CDR3 DNA sequence: TGTGCCGGACTAGAAGGAAGGCCTGAAGCTTTCTTT.

There are many counts of this clonotype. CDR3 DNA: TGTGCCAGCAGTCATCGGACCGCACGGCAGCAGTTCTTC. Protein product: CASSHRTARQQFF. The rearrangement links TRBV12-3 or TRBV12-4 to TRBJ2-1; D remains ambiguous. V lost 5 bases and J lost 11, with 16 bases in between. CDR3 length: 13 amino acids.

V is TRBV7-3 and J is TRBJ2-1, with 7 bases matching TRBD1. The CDR3 runs 14 residues. V shed 5 bases, J shed 7 bases, and the junction held 8 bases outside the gene matches. Germline values: CDR1 SGHTA, CDR2 FQGTGA. CDR3 loop: CASSQPGTVNEQFF. In DNA form, the CDR3 reads TGTGCCAGCAGCCAGCCCGGGACAGTTAATGAGCAGTTCTTC.

The sample holds a few counts of this clonotype. The chain joins TRBV6-1 to TRBJ1-1, with 9 nucleotides matching TRBD1. The CDR3 consists of 17 residues. The germline gives CDR1 MNHNS, CDR2 SASEGT. Trimming cost V 5 bases and J 0 bases; bases outside gene matches: 10. The CDR3 spells CASSRTGVVVMNTEAFF. The CDR3 DNA is TGTGCCAGCAGTAGGACAGGGGTGGTGGTGATGAACACTGAAGCTTTCTTT.

The table lists this clonotype with a few counts. The V gene is TRBV19, the J gene TRBJ2-7; D gene unclear. This CDR3 comprises 11 residues. Germline-derived CDR1 and CDR2 are LNHDA and SQIVND (reference sequence). V was trimmed by 7 bases and J by 6 bases, leaving 10 bases between them. This CDR3 is CASTDGFEQYF. Written as DNA, the CDR3 is TGTGCCAGTACCGACGGGTTCGAGCAGTACTTC.

V usage is TRBV4-3 and J usage is TRBJ2-7; unclear D gene. The CDR3 is 14 residues long. The V end was cut by 1 base, the J end by 3 bases, with 10 bases between. Germline V CDR1 and CDR2: LGHNA, YSLEER. The DNA of the CDR3 is TGCGCCAGCAGCCAAGGTGGCAGAAACTACGAGCAGTACTTC. Translation gives CASSQGGRNYEQYF.

This clonotype was counted between two and nine times. This sequence joins TRBV4-1 and TRBJ1-2, with TRBD1 matching 7 bases. Per germline, CDR1 MGHRA and CDR2 YSYEKL. This CDR3 region has 12 residues. V lost 5 bases, J lost 8 bases, and 5 bases stayed unmatched. This CDR3 is CASSVQGNGYTF. Written as DNA, the CDR3 is TGCGCCAGCAGCGTACAGGGGAACGGCTACACCTTC.

The V gene is TRBV29-1, the J gene TRBJ1-4; a possible D gene is TRBD1 (6 bases). The germline V and J ends were trimmed by 0 bases and 6 bases, with 11 bases remaining between them. Germline V gene lookup returns CDR1 SQVTM and CDR2 ANQGSEA. This CDR3 has 14 amino acids. The CDR3 is CSVEEGGQDEKLFF. The CDR3, as DNA: TGCAGCGTTGAAGAGGGGGGGCAGGATGAAAAACTGTTTTTT. Full variable domain (outside the CDR3, taken from reference TRBV29-1 and TRBJ1-4): SAVISQKPSRDICQRGTSLTIQCQVDSQVTMMFWYRQQPGQSLTLIATANQGSEATYESGFVIDKFPISRPNLTFSTLTVSNMSPEDSSIYLCSVEEGGQDEKLFFGSGTQLSVL.

This clonotype was seen at least ten times. This chain connects TRBV12-3 or TRBV12-4 to TRBJ2-1; possibly TRBD2 for D (6 bases). V gave up 8 bases and J gave up 4 bases, with 21 bases separating them. The CDR3 contains 16 residues. DNA of the CDR3: TGTGCCAGCGAGTTTAGTGGCGGGATAGCGTACAATGAGCAGTTCTTC. It yields the protein CASEFSGGIAYNEQFF.

This clonotype appeared a few times. This chain links TRBV29-1 with TRBJ2-1; 10 bases line up with TRBD1. Germline trimming cut 3 bases from V and 2 bases from J; bases unmatched to any gene: 7. CDR1 SQVTM and CDR2 ANQGSEA come from the germline V gene. The CDR3 is made up of 16 amino acids. CDR3 in amino acids: CSVEWDRGPTYNEQFF. CDR3 nucleotide sequence: TGCAGCGTTGAGTGGGACAGGGGTCCTACCTACAATGAGCAGTTCTTC.

This clonotype was seen more than once but under ten times. The chain recombines TRBV20-1 with TRBJ2-2; 7 nucleotides align to TRBD2. Germline CDR1 is DFQATT and CDR2 is SNEGSKA (reference sequence). After removal of 8 bases from V and 5 bases from J, the junction contained 8 bases not matched to a gene. This CDR3 has 13 residues. CDR3: CSTWDYLTGELFF. The DNA of the CDR3 is TGCAGTACGTGGGACTACTTAACCGGGGAGCTGTTTTTT.

This clonotype was recorded many times. The CDR3 DNA is TGCGCCAGCAGCCAATTAGACGGGGAGCTGTTTTTT. Its translation: CASSQLDGELFF. The V gene is TRBV4-1, the J gene TRBJ2-2, with D hard to call. The CDR3 consists of 12 residues. V shed 2 bases and J shed 7 bases, with 5 bases lying between them. CDR1 and CDR2 from the germline V gene are MGHRA and YSYEKL.

This clonotype appeared a few times. V is TRBV4-1 and J is TRBJ1-5, with 7 bases matching TRBD1. This CDR3 has 13 amino acids. Germline V gives CDR1 MGHRA, CDR2 YSYEKL. V lost 3 bases to trimming and J lost 7 bases; unmatched junction nucleotides: 3. CDR3 sequence: CASSQRQGQPQHF. Written as DNA, the CDR3 is TGCGCCAGCAGCCAGAGACAGGGACAGCCCCAGCATTTT.

The chain joins TRBV6-5 to TRBJ2-1, with 11 bases lining up with TRBD1. Trimming at V came to 2 bases and at J to 9 bases, leaving 6 bases not matched to a gene. The CDR3 is 15 residues long. Germline assignment: CDR1 MNHEY and CDR2 SVGAGI. CDR3 sequence: CASSYPGQGEGEQFF. CDR3 coding DNA: TGTGCCAGCAGTTACCCGGGACAGGGGGAGGGTGAGCAGTTCTTC.